This T cell receptor (beta chain) emerged from a study of vaccination effects on CD4 cells after COVID-19. Study summary: Either the BNT162b2 or mRNA-1273 vaccine was given to participants in two doses.

The CDR3 contains 14 residues. CDR1 and CDR2 (germline): SNHLY, FYNNEI. The trim removed 7 bases at V and 3 bases at J, leaving 7 bases unmatched. The protocol was immunoSEQ multiplex PCR, while the TCRdb copy is restricted to in-frame clones and leaves out a portion. This table has 70,000 or so clones, approximately 80% appearing once. About this clone: What it binds is not known.

Isolating CD4+ T cells followed 9 to 11 days of culture. Replacing half the medium with IL-2 medium was done on days 3 and 7. The chain combines TRBV2 with TRBJ1-2, with 8 bases lining up with TRBD1. This clonotype was obtained from a human donor who received a COVID-19 vaccine. Sample: CD4+ T cells from PBMCs cultured without peptide, taken before COVID-19 vaccination. CDR3 amino acids: CASNLLDRDYGYTF. The CDR3 nucleotides read TGTGCCAGCAATTTACTGGACAGGGACTATGGCTACACCTTC.